A selection of T cell receptor beta chains follows, all from one sample in a study of blood T cell repertoires in COVID-19. The table came from immunoSEQ multiplex PCR; TCRdb's copy has only in-frame clones and leaves some out. The data show 120,000 to 150,000 clones, with about four fifths seen just once and 7% to 9% held by the top ten. The material sequenced was peripheral blood. Receptor source: a human donor with acute or convalescent COVID-19. The donor label of this sample is uncertain. The CDR3 runs from the conserved cysteine through the conserved F or W. Fields, in order: clone size, V gene, D gene, J gene, CDR3 protein, CDR3 DNA. The D gene is left open where the match is weak. Clone size is stated in some rows and not others, as once, few, many or a class when expanded.

size: NA; V: TRBV6-5; D: NA; J: TRBJ1-2; CDR3: CASSYSGQGSEYGYTF; DNA: TGTGCCAGCAGTTACTCAGGGCAGGGGTCGGAGTATGGCTACACCTTC
size: once; V: TRBV6-5; D: NA; J: TRBJ2-3; CDR3: CASSPQTGGSDTQYF; DNA: TGTGCCAGCAGCCCCCAAACGGGGGGCTCAGATACGCAGTATTTT
size: NA; V: TRBV27; D: TRBD1; J: TRBJ1-1; CDR3: CASSLLPGTGKYTEAFF; DNA: TGTGCCAGCAGTTTATTACCGGGGACAGGGAAGTACACTGAAGCTTTCTTT
size: NA; V: TRBV30; D: NA; J: TRBJ1-4; CDR3: CAWNLDSPDEKLFF; DNA: TGTGCCTGGAATCTGGACAGTCCCGATGAAAAACTGTTTTTT
size: NA; V: TRBV3-1/TRBV3-2; D: NA; J: TRBJ2-5; CDR3: CASSPQAGGSQETQYF; DNA: TGTGCCAGCAGCCCGCAGGCCGGGGGATCTCAAGAGACCCAGTACTTC
size: NA; V: TRBV19; D: NA; J: TRBJ1-1; CDR3: CASSIGVGGTEAFF; DNA: TGTGCCAGTAGTATAGGAGTGGGGGGCACTGAAGCTTTCTTT
size: few; V: TRBV27; D: NA; J: TRBJ1-1; CDR3: CASSPGQLVTEAFF; DNA: TGTGCCAGCAGCCCGGGACAATTAGTCACTGAAGCTTTCTTT
size: NA; V: TRBV24-1; D: NA; J: TRBJ2-6; CDR3: CATSDPTGYSGANVLTF; DNA: TGTGCCACCAGTGACCCAACAGGTTACTCTGGGGCCAACGTCCTGACTTTC
size: NA; V: TRBV3-1/TRBV3-2; D: NA; J: TRBJ1-1; CDR3: CASSQGGGSTEAFF; DNA: TGTGCCAGCAGCCAAGGGGGGGGAAGCACTGAAGCTTTCTTT
size: NA; V: TRBV29-1; D: NA; J: TRBJ1-4; CDR3: CSALVGGGNEKLFF; DNA: TGCAGCGCTCTAGTTGGGGGGGGTAATGAAAAACTGTTTTTT
size: NA; V: TRBV9; D: NA; J: TRBJ2-7; CDR3: CASSFGGTASYEQYF; DNA: TGTGCCAGCAGCTTTGGAGGGACAGCCTCCTACGAGCAGTACTTC
size: few; V: TRBV6-5; D: NA; J: TRBJ2-2; CDR3: CASRDTRGELFF; DNA: TGTGCCAGCAGGGACACACGCGGGGAGCTGTTTTTT